Sequencing of this T cell receptor beta chain was carried out in a study of control samples from healthy donors and cancer patients. TCRdb's table, derived via immunoSEQ multiplex PCR, lists solely in-frame clones and lacks some. The repertoire includes 40,000 to 60,000 clones, roughly 90% of them detected once, and more than 13% sits in the top ten. CDR3 size: 16 residues. Germline V CDR1 and CDR2: SGHDN, FVKESK. With V trimmed by 5 bases and J by 1 base, 4 bases remained unmatched. This clone was seen a few times. This receptor was identified in a man between 60 and 75 years old with head and neck cancer. The chain uses TRBV14 and TRBJ2-5; the match to TRBD2 covers 13 bases. The sequencing input was PBMCs. CDR3 in amino acids: CASSSWTSGSQETQYF. CDR3 DNA: TGTGCCAGCAGCTCCTGGACTAGCGGGAGCCAAGAGACCCAGTACTTC.